A single sample is the source of the 6 T cell receptor beta chains below, sequenced in a study of graft-versus-host responses after intestinal transplantation. TCRdb's copy holds only in-frame clones and misses some; the assay was immunoSEQ multiplex PCR. The data contain 13,000 or so clones, over 70% of them singletons. Graft samples were processed, releasing intraepithelial and lamina propria lymphocytes. Material: ileum tissue, obtained 16 days after intestinal transplant. The receptors originated from a human patient who received an intestinal transplant, so some T cells may come from the graft donor.

The rearrangement uses TRBV2 and TRBJ2-5; TRBD2 agrees at 9 bases. Germline V gives CDR1 SNHLY, CDR2 FYNNEI. The V gene end was trimmed by 0 bases and the J gene end by 0 bases; junction bases not matched to a gene: 5. CDR3 size: 17 residues. The CDR3: CASSEALSGRYQETQYF. CDR3 coding DNA: TGTGCCAGCAGTGAAGCGCTCAGCGGGAGGTACCAAGAGACCCAGTACTTC.

This chain uses TRBV4-1 with TRBJ2-3; 8 nucleotides agree with TRBD2. Germline V gene lookup returns CDR1 MGHRA and CDR2 YSYEKL. V was clipped by 1 base and J by 0 bases; unmatched bases: 6. The CDR3 extends over 17 amino acids. In nucleotides, the CDR3 is TGCGCCAGCAGCCAAGTGGCCATAGCGGGGAGCACAGATACGCAGTATTTT. It translates to CASSQVAIAGSTDTQYF.

The chain is built from TRBV7-9 and TRBJ2-7; D is unclear. Trimming pared 4 bases from V and 3 bases from J, leaving 10 bases between. The CDR3 has 13 amino acids. Germline V CDR1 and CDR2: SEHNR, FQNEAQ (reference sequence). The CDR3 is CASSSPLGYEQYF. In DNA, the CDR3 is TGTGCCAGCAGCTCCCCACTTGGCTACGAGCAGTACTTC.

This clone was seen only a few times. The chain uses TRBV29-1 and TRBJ1-4; unclear D gene. The CDR3 extends over 12 amino acids. Germline loops: CDR1 SQVTM, CDR2 ANQGSEA. The CDR3 loop reads CRGRTTNEKLFF. Here the CDR3 DNA reads TGCAGGGGCAGAACAACTAATGAAAAACTGTTTTTT.

The chain joins TRBV14 to TRBJ1-2; 8 nucleotides align to TRBD1. Germline lookup yields CDR1 SGHDN and CDR2 FVKESK. J gave up 1 base and V 4 bases, and 11 bases lay outside the gene matches. CDR3 size: 17 residues. This CDR3 is CASSRKDWTGSNYGYTF. CDR3 bases: TGTGCCAGCAGCCGAAAAGATTGGACAGGGAGTAACTATGGCTACACCTTC.

The chain carries TRBV2 and TRBJ2-2; TRBD1 is a possible D gene (5 bases). The V and J ends lost 4 bases and 7 bases respectively, with 13 bases between them. CDR3 length: 14 amino acids. Germline V gene data show CDR1 as SNHLY and CDR2 as FYNNEI. CDR3 sequence: CASSVQGQGGELFF. CDR3 DNA sequence: TGTGCCAGCAGTGTCCAGGGCCAGGGCGGGGAGCTGTTTTTT.